The 10 T cell receptor beta chains reported below all come from one sample, sequenced in a study of blood T cell repertoires in COVID-19 (dated by TCRdb to 2020 to 2022). The method was the immunoSEQ multiplex PCR assay. This immuneACCESS table, as held by TCRdb, lists in-frame sequences with V and J called but not all clones. Of the missing ones, under half trace to an unresolved V gene in checked studies; the others have no known cause. This sample has roughly 130,000 clones in its table, and under 90% of those were observed once. The ten biggest clones cover less than 15% of the sample. The sample comprised peripheral blood. These receptors came from a woman aged 60-70 years with acute or convalescent COVID-19.

The V call is TRBV19, the J call TRBJ2-2; D perhaps matches TRBD1 (5 bases). Germline values: CDR1 LNHDA, CDR2 SQIVND (reference sequence). This CDR3 contains 14 residues. Trimming pared 6 bases from V and 1 base from J, leaving 9 bases between. The CDR3 nucleotides read TGTGCCAGTAGAGCCCAGGGGAACACCGGGGAGCTGTTTTTT. Amino acids: CASRAQGNTGELFF. Looking up the rest from reference TRBV19 and TRBJ2-2 gives the full variable domain: DGGITQSPKYLFRKEGQNVTLSCEQNLNHDAMYWYRQDPGQGLRLIYYSQIVNDFQKGDIAEGYSVSREKKESFPLTVTSAQKNPTAFYLCASRAQGNTGELFFGEGSRLTVL.

With regard to this clone: Germline is not matched at one junction end, which may reflect a read error. This chain joins TRBV14 and TRBJ1-4; 7 nucleotides agree with TRBD1. CDR1 is SGHDN and CDR2 is FVKESK in the germline V gene. This CDR3 contains 14 residues. CDR3 in amino acids: CASNQAGTDEKLFF. The CDR3 region has the DNA TGTGCCAGCAACCAAGCCGGGACAGACGAAAAACTGTTTTTT. Full variable domain (missing parts from reference TRBV14 and TRBJ1-4): EAGVTQFPSHSVIEKGQTVTLRCDPISGHDNLYWYRRVMGKEIKFLLHFVKESKQDESGMPNNRFLAERTGGTYSTLKVQPAELEDSGVYFCASNQAGTDEKLFFGSGTQLSVL.

The chain has TRBV2 and TRBJ1-6; TRBD1 aligns across 8 bases. V gave up 6 bases and J gave up 7 bases; unmatched junction bases: 5. This CDR3 has 14 residues. Per the germline V gene, CDR1 is SNHLY and CDR2 is FYNNEI. The CDR3 region has the DNA TGTGCCAGCAGGCCGAGGACAGGGAATTCACCCCTCCACTTT. Its protein product is CASRPRTGNSPLHF.

V and J are TRBV27 and TRBJ1-5; D not resolved. Germline loops: CDR1 MNHEY, CDR2 SMNVEV (reference sequence). With 3 bases removed from V and 7 bases from J, the gap between germline ends came to 19 bases. The CDR3 is 16 residues long. The CDR3 spells CASSFKGGRLGQPQHF. The CDR3, as DNA: TGTGCCAGCAGTTTCAAGGGAGGGAGGTTAGGGCAGCCCCAGCATTTT.

This chain joins TRBV3-1 (or the pseudogene TRBV3-2) and TRBJ1-2; TRBD1 is a possible D gene (5 bases). This CDR3 region has 13 residues. Per the germline V gene, CDR1 is LGHDT and CDR2 is YNNKEL (reference sequence). V was trimmed by 4 bases and J by 2 bases, leaving 8 bases between them. CDR3 DNA: TGTGCCAGCAGCCCTCGACAGAACTATGGCTACACCTTC. Its protein product is CASSPRQNYGYTF.

The chain links TRBV5-4 to TRBJ2-3; the match to TRBD2 covers 10 bases. J was trimmed by 1 base and V by 2 bases; bases with no gene match: 1. CDR1 is SGHNT, CDR2 YYREEE, per germline (reference sequence). The CDR3 spans 15 residues. DNA of the CDR3: TGTGCCAGCAGCTTAGGACTAGCGGGCACAGATACGCAGTATTTT. It codes for CASSLGLAGTDTQYF. The variable domain in full, completed from reference TRBV5-4 and TRBJ2-3, reads ETGVTQSPTHLIKTRGQQVTLRCSSQSGHNTVSWYQQALGQGPQFIFQYYREEENGRGNFPPRFSGLQFPNYSSELNVNALELDDSALYLCASSLGLAGTDTQYFGPGTRLTVL.

This sequence joins TRBV5-1 and TRBJ2-2, with D perhaps TRBD1 (6 bases). V was cut by 2 bases and J by 6 bases, with 11 bases left in between. Germline V CDR1 and CDR2: SGHRS, YFSETQ. This CDR3 contains 14 residues. In DNA, the CDR3 is TGCGCCAGCAGCTTCCCACAGGGCTCCGGGGAGCTGTTTTTT. This codes for CASSFPQGSGELFF.

The chain uses TRBV2 and TRBJ1-4; 11 bases fit TRBD1. This CDR3 region has 14 residues. J was trimmed by 2 bases and V by 8 bases; bases with no gene match: 1. Germline V CDR1 and CDR2: SNHLY, FYNNEI. CDR3 region: CASRDRGTNEKLFF. The CDR3 DNA reads TGTGCCAGCCGGGACAGGGGGACTAATGAAAAACTGTTTTTT.

The chain joins TRBV25-1 to TRBJ2-5, with D unresolved. V was pared by 2 bases and J by 5 bases, with 9 bases between. Germline assignment: CDR1 MGHDK and CDR2 SYGVNS. The CDR3 extends over 13 amino acids. This chain's CDR3 is CASSETPGETQYF. In DNA form, the CDR3 reads TGTGCCAGCAGTGAAACACCCGGGGAGACCCAGTACTTC.

The chain employs TRBV11-2 and TRBJ2-4; tentatively, D is TRBD2 (5 bases). Germline lookup yields CDR1 SGHAT and CDR2 FQNNGV. The CDR3 has 15 residues. The germline V and J ends were trimmed by 0 bases and 4 bases, with 10 bases remaining between them. CDR3 sequence reads: CASSLEAGGKNIQYF. Written as DNA, the CDR3 is TGTGCCAGCAGCTTAGAGGCAGGAGGAAAAAACATTCAGTACTTC.